This entry is about one T cell receptor beta chain. Its antigen is currently unknown. V lost 2 bases to trimming and J lost 4 bases, with 7 bases between them. CDR3 length: 13 amino acids. Germline CDR1 reads SGDLS; CDR2 reads YYNGEE. The sample originates from a study of beta chain features in type 1 diabetes. General study points: A greater similarity of naive, central memory and Treg TCRB repertoires was seen among patients than among healthy donors.

Every isolated RNA sample was fully reverse transcribed, so sequencing captured expressed TCRB transcripts. Sequenced naive, central memory and regulatory T cell samples produced an average of about 3.9 million reads. Assay: immunoSEQ multiplex PCR; the TCRdb copy retains only in-frame clones and omits some. The top ten hold around 0.045% of the sample, which has fewer than 350,000 clones, about 19% seen once. Via CD45RO/CCR7/CD25/CD127/CD95/CD27, cells of the CD4+ naive, central memory, regulatory and stem cell-like memory subsets were sorted. The sequence came from a woman between 18 and 30 years old in good health. The specimen was naive CD4+ T cells from blood. The chain couples TRBV9 to TRBJ2-1; D uncertain. CDR3 region: CASSVTVYNEQFF. In nucleotides, the CDR3 is TGTGCCAGCAGCGTTACGGTTTACAATGAGCAGTTCTTC.